The sequence of this T cell receptor (beta chain) was determined in a study of blood T cell repertoires in COVID-19. In the study overall: COVID-19 samples collected from the United States, Italy and Spain covered acute and convalescent phases.

Per the original data handling: Amplified reference gene primers provided the basis for estimating nucleated cell counts. Assay used: immunoSEQ multiplex PCR; TCRdb lists only in-frame clones, some missing. V and J calls and clone size follow that table, whereas D and trimming were derived from the DNA. The table lists 65,000 to 95,000 clones, about 80% of them singletons. The CDR3 length is 14 residues. Trimming left V 4 bases short and J 8 bases short, with 18 bases between. CDR1 is SGHDT, CDR2 YYEEEE, per germline. The sample taken for sequencing was peripheral blood. The chain is built from TRBV5-6 and TRBJ1-2; a weak D match, TRBD1 (6 bases). This clonotype was obtained from a middle-aged man with active or convalescent COVID-19. CDR3 sequence (DNA): TGTGCCAGCAGCCTCGGACAGCGGAGTTTAGGCTACACCTTC. Translation gives CASSLGQRSLGYTF.